This passage covers 20 T cell receptor beta chains from one sample sequenced in a study of T cell changes during pregnancy in multiple sclerosis. Generated by immunoSEQ multiplex PCR, the TCRdb table keeps only in-frame clones and is missing some. The sample has 40,000 to 45,000 clones; around 89% are singletons. The source material was CD8+ T cells from peripheral blood mononuclear cells, sampled after pregnancy. Receptor source: a female donor in good health, enrolled as a control in a pregnancy study.

The chain employs TRBV7-9 and TRBJ1-2; the match to TRBD1 covers 8 bases. V dropped 5 bases and J dropped 4; count of bases not matched to a gene: 9. Per germline, CDR1 SEHNR and CDR2 FQNEAQ (reference sequence). The CDR3 has 15 residues. The CDR3 region is CASSPTTGVRYGYTF. In nucleotides, the CDR3 is TGTGCCAGCAGCCCCACGACAGGGGTTCGCTATGGCTACACCTTC.

The chain is built from TRBV18 and TRBJ2-3; 9 bases align to TRBD2. Per germline, CDR1 KGHSH and CDR2 LQKENI. This CDR3 is 15 amino acids long. Trimming at V came to 6 bases and at J to 0 bases, leaving 4 bases not matched to a gene. CDR3 region: CASSLGLASTDTQYF. In nucleotides, the CDR3 is TGTGCCAGCTCCCTGGGACTAGCTAGCACAGATACGCAGTATTTT.

The rearrangement joins TRBV7-9 to TRBJ2-5; 7 nucleotides agree with TRBD1. Germline V gene data show CDR1 as SEHNR and CDR2 as FQNEAQ (reference sequence). The CDR3 is made up of 15 amino acids. V was pared by 5 bases and J by 1 base, with 7 bases of the junction left unmatched. CDR3 in DNA: TGTGCCAGCAGCCTAAGGGGACAGCTCCAAGAGACCCAGTACTTC. Encoded protein: CASSLRGQLQETQYF.

By sample fraction, this clone is medium-sized. The sample contains more than one DNA sequence encoding this CDR3. The chain carries TRBV6-1 and TRBJ1-1; D is uncertain. This CDR3 is built from 14 residues. Trimming pared 3 bases from V and 2 bases from J, leaving 10 bases between. CDR1 is MNHNS and CDR2 is SASEGT in the germline V gene. The CDR3 spells CASSDWEFNTEAFF. The DNA of the CDR3 is TGTGCCAGCAGTGACTGGGAGTTTAACACTGAAGCTTTCTTT.

The V gene is TRBV13, the J gene TRBJ1-5, with D tentatively TRBD1 (6 bases). The CDR3 length is 15 residues. Germline values: CDR1 PRHDT, CDR2 FYEKMQ (reference sequence). Trimming cost V 0 bases and J 4 bases, with 10 bases left between them. The CDR3 DNA reads as TGTGCCAGCAGCTTAGGGCAGGGGCCTAATCAGCCCCAGCATTTT. It yields the protein CASSLGQGPNQPQHF.

This clone has only one observation. The V and J genes are TRBV9 and TRBJ1-2, with TRBD1 as a possible D gene (6 bases). Looked up from germline, CDR1 is SGDLS and CDR2 is YYNGEE. Trimming stripped 7 bases from V and 8 bases from J, with 15 bases between. The CDR3 runs 12 residues. The CDR3 region has the DNA TGTGCCAGCCAACAGGGATTCGGGGGCTACACCTTC. Amino acid sequence: CASQQGFGGYTF.

The rearrangement links TRBV10-3 to TRBJ2-1; TRBD1 aligns across 11 bases. The length of the CDR3 is 16 residues. V lost 6 bases and J lost 4; bases outside the gene matches: 8. The V gene's germline CDR1 is ENHRY and CDR2 SYGVKD. The CDR3 sequence is CAISPSGTGGYNEQFF. CDR3 DNA: TGTGCCATCAGCCCCTCCGGGACAGGGGGTTACAATGAGCAGTTCTTC.

The chain joins TRBV30 to TRBJ2-5; a possible D gene is TRBD1 (5 bases). CDR1 GTSNPN and CDR2 SVGIG come from the germline V gene (reference sequence). V was pared by 1 base and J by 5 bases, with 8 bases between. This CDR3 is built from 12 residues. The CDR3 DNA follows: TGTGCCTGGAGTGACAGGCAGGAGACCCAGTACTTC. This translates into CAWSDRQETQYF.

J is TRBJ2-3 and V is TRBV7-2, with D perhaps matching TRBD1 (5 bases). There are 17 residues in the CDR3. Germline lookup yields CDR1 SGHTA and CDR2 FQGNSA. V was pared by 9 bases and J by 1 base, with 23 bases between. Written as DNA, the CDR3 is TGTGCCAGACCTGGCAGGGTAGGTATTGCAGGCACAGATACGCAGTATTTT. Translated: CARPGRVGIAGTDTQYF.

The J gene is TRBJ2-5, the V gene TRBV2, with D possibly matching TRBD2 (6 bases). The last part of the DNA fits TRBJ2-7 better; the J call may be wrong. The CDR3 has 14 residues. The V gene's germline CDR1 is SNHLY and CDR2 FYNNEI. CDR3 coding DNA: TGTGCCAGCAGTGAAGCGACTAGGCAATACGAGCAGTACTTC. This gives the protein CASSEATRQYEQYF.

V and J are TRBV6-1 and TRBJ2-5; 10 bases line up with TRBD2. The germline gives CDR1 MNHNS, CDR2 SASEGT. The V gene end was trimmed by 8 bases and the J gene end by 5 bases; junction bases not matched to a gene: 8. The CDR3 extends over 14 amino acids. CDR3 region: CASGTSGVWETQYF. CDR3 DNA: TGTGCCAGCGGAACTAGCGGGGTGTGGGAGACCCAGTACTTC.

Concerning this clone itself: The sample carries other DNA sequences with the same CDR3. This chain connects TRBV29-1 to TRBJ2-1; 8 bases match TRBD1. CDR1 is SQVTM and CDR2 is ANQGSEA in the germline V gene. V shed 7 bases, J shed 0 bases, and the junction held 2 bases outside the gene matches. The CDR3 is 13 residues long. CDR3 loop: CSGQGASYNEQFF. DNA of the CDR3: TGCAGCGGGCAGGGGGCCTCCTACAATGAGCAGTTCTTC.

The gene calls are TRBV6-5 and TRBJ2-7, with D possibly matching TRBD1 (6 bases). Germline CDR1 MNHEY, CDR2 SVGAGI. The CDR3 spans 13 residues. V was cut by 0 bases and J by 3 bases, with 6 bases left in between. CDR3: CASSYSDSYEQYF. As DNA, the CDR3 is TGTGCCAGCAGTTACTCGGACAGCTACGAGCAGTACTTC.

CDR3 sequence: CASSLGWGLGEPTGELFF. CDR3 DNA: TGTGCCAGCAGCTTAGGTTGGGGACTAGGAGAACCAACCGGGGAGCTGTTTTTT. V is TRBV11-2 and J is TRBJ2-2, with 8 bases lining up with TRBD2. The trim removed 1 base at V and 5 bases at J, leaving 12 bases unmatched. CDR1 is SGHAT and CDR2 is FQNNGV in the germline V gene. The CDR3 runs 18 residues.

The V and J genes are TRBV6-5 and TRBJ1-6; D unresolved. Looked up from germline, CDR1 is MNHEY and CDR2 is SVGAGI. Trimming removed 5 bases at V and 3 bases at J, with 8 bases between. The CDR3 spans 14 residues. The CDR3, as DNA: TGTGCCAGCAGTGAGGGTGGCTATAATTCACCCCTCCACTTT. Its protein product is CASSEGGYNSPLHF.

CDR3 in amino acids: CASSYGGAADTQYF. The CDR3 nucleotides are TGTGCCAGCAGTTACGGGGGGGCCGCAGATACGCAGTATTTT. The chain links TRBV6-5 to TRBJ2-3, with D possibly matching TRBD2 (7 bases). CDR1 and CDR2 (germline): MNHEY, SVGAGI. CDR3 length equals 14 residues. V was cut by 2 bases and J by 4 bases, with 10 bases left in between.

The V gene is TRBV28, the J gene TRBJ1-1, with D possibly being TRBD1 (6 bases). CDR1 is MDHEN and CDR2 is SYDVKM in the germline V gene. This CDR3 contains 16 residues. The V end lost 5 bases, the J end lost 5 bases, and 21 bases lay between the germline ends. CDR3 nucleotide sequence: TGTGCCAGCAGTCCAGTTCTCACAGGGAGTTGGACTGAAGCTTTCTTT. This sequence encodes CASSPVLTGSWTEAFF. The variable domain in full, completed from reference TRBV28 and TRBJ1-1, reads DVKVTQSSRYLVKRTGEKVFLECVQDMDHENMFWYRQDPGLGLRLIYFSYDVKMKEKGDIPEGYSVSREKKERFSLILESASTNQTSMYLCASSPVLTGSWTEAFFGQGTRLTVV.

This chain connects TRBV11-2 to TRBJ2-5; D possibly corresponds to TRBD2 (5 bases). This CDR3 is 15 amino acids long. V lost 2 bases and J lost 0, with 10 bases in between. Germline V gives CDR1 SGHAT, CDR2 FQNNGV. The CDR3 reads CASSLSGGNQETQYF. Written as DNA, the CDR3 is TGTGCCAGCAGCTTAAGTGGAGGCAACCAAGAGACCCAGTACTTC.

This clone has just a few counts. The rearrangement uses TRBV7-2 and TRBJ2-5; TRBD2 matches at 11 bases. This CDR3 comprises 16 residues. Germline V gene data show CDR1 as SGHTA and CDR2 as FQGNSA. The V gene end was trimmed by 1 base and the J gene end by 5 bases; junction bases not matched to a gene: 6. CDR3 coding DNA: TGTGCCAGCAGCTTAGGATCGCCTAGCGGGGGGGAGACCCAGTACTTC. Residues: CASSLGSPSGGETQYF.

The chain employs TRBV4-3 and TRBJ2-1; D remains unclear. Trimming pared 0 bases from V and 0 bases from J, leaving 9 bases between. The CDR3 covers 16 residues. The germline V gene has CDR1 LGHNA and CDR2 YSLEER. The CDR3 nucleotides read TGCGCCAGCAGCCAAGATGGGCATAGCTCCTACAATGAGCAGTTCTTC. It yields the protein CASSQDGHSSYNEQFF.